This T cell receptor (beta chain) stems from a study of blood T cell repertoires in COVID-19. Study-level information: Specimens from acute and convalescent COVID-19 originated in the United States, Italy and Spain. PBMCs, B-cell-depleted T cells, or T cells provided the cDNA or gDNA that made up the material.

The repertoire was sequenced with immunoSEQ multiplex PCR; TCRdb's copy has only in-frame clones and lacks some. Of around 300,000 clones listed, about 85% are singletons. In germline, CDR1 is SGHRS, CDR2 YFSETQ. V was pared by 5 bases and J by 14 bases, with 14 bases of the junction left unmatched. This CDR3 contains 15 residues. The clonotype was recovered from a man aged 18 to 29 with active or convalescent COVID-19. V and J are TRBV5-1 and TRBJ2-3, with TRBD2 matching over 13 bases. Specimen: peripheral blood. The CDR3, as DNA: TGCGCCAGCAGTAACCGGACTAGCGGGGGCTACCCGTGGTATTTT. This translates into CASSNRTSGGYPWYF.